The clone carrying this T cell receptor beta chain is categorized as medium-sized. This entry is derived from a study of neoadjuvant anti-PD-1 for oral cavity cancer. The germline CDR1 and CDR2 sequences are LGHNT and FRNRAP. V was shortened by 0 bases and J by 5 bases, with 13 bases between the two germline ends. This CDR3 is 15 amino acids long. This table comes from immunoSEQ multiplex PCR, and its TCRdb copy is limited to in-frame clones, with some not included. Among fewer than 20,000 clones, roughly 69% were seen once, and the ten largest hold around 3%. The V gene is TRBV12-5, the J gene TRBJ2-5; D possibly corresponds to TRBD2 (5 bases). The sequenced sample was PBMCs, obtained before nivolumab (anti-PD-1) treatment. This receptor was taken from a person aged 35-79 years with oral cavity squamous cell carcinoma. The CDR3 DNA follows: TGTGCTAGTGGTTTGGTTAGTTGGGAGCGGGAGACCCAGTACTTC. Its protein product is CASGLVSWERETQYF.